This passage covers 21 T cell receptor beta chains from one sample sequenced in a study of T cell repertoires in cytomegalovirus infection. These receptors' targets are unknown. TCRdb ran MiXCR on the reads and lists one entry per CDR3 protein. The data hold about 470,000 distinct CDR3 sequences, with roughly 46% observed a single time. The sample was cultured PBMCs, taken from culture after CMV antigen stimulation. The receptor source for this set is a human donor in good health (CMV status not recorded). Some clones in this sample may be carry-over from other donors' samples.

The V and J genes are TRBV6-1 and TRBJ1-2, with a tentative D call TRBD1 (5 bases). The CDR3 has 13 residues. The germline V gene encodes CDR1 MNHNS and CDR2 SASEGT. Trimming pared 3 bases from V and 2 bases from J, leaving 7 bases between. DNA for the CDR3: TGTGCCAGCAGTGACCCAGGGAACTATGGCTACACCTTC. It translates to CASSDPGNYGYTF.

This clonotype appeared a few times. The chain has TRBV6-5 and TRBJ1-5; no firm D call. CDR1 and CDR2 from the germline V gene are MNHEY and SVGAGI. The CDR3 has 14 amino acids. V dropped 2 bases and J dropped 5 bases, with 10 bases sitting between them. CDR3 sequence reads: CASSYDGQDQPQHF. As DNA, the CDR3 is TGTGCCAGCAGTTACGATGGTCAGGATCAGCCCCAGCATTTT.

This clonotype appeared a few times. J is TRBJ2-5 and V is TRBV7-6; 7 bases fit TRBD1. The J segment lost 2 bases and the V segment lost 1 base, leaving 7 bases of the junction unmatched. The germline gives CDR1 SGHVS, CDR2 FNYEAQ. This CDR3 has 16 amino acids. The CDR3 DNA reads TGTGCCAGCAGCTTAGAGGGCAGGGGGAGTCAAGAGACCCAGTACTTC. Protein: CASSLEGRGSQETQYF.

The CDR3 protein is CASSFSGGAANEQFF. CDR3 bases: TGTGCCAGCAGCTTTAGCGGGGGGGCCGCCAATGAGCAGTTCTTC. V usage is TRBV7-2 and J usage is TRBJ2-1; 11 nucleotides align to TRBD2. Germline lookup yields CDR1 SGHTA and CDR2 FQGNSA. With 3 bases clipped from V and 6 bases from J, the junction kept 4 bases outside the gene matches. The CDR3 has 15 amino acids.

The rearrangement joins TRBV27 to TRBJ2-3; 9 bases match TRBD1. The CDR3 sequence is 14 residues long. Germline V gives CDR1 MNHEY, CDR2 SMNVEV (reference sequence). Losses at the gene ends were 5 bases for V and 4 bases for J; bases not matched to a gene: 4. This CDR3 is CASSLRTGADTQYF. CDR3 DNA: TGTGCCAGCAGTCTCCGGACAGGGGCAGATACGCAGTATTTT.

This chain links TRBV27 with TRBJ1-5; 7 nucleotides agree with TRBD1. The CDR3 consists of 14 residues. Germline V gives CDR1 MNHEY, CDR2 SMNVEV (reference sequence). V shed 6 bases, J shed 4 bases, and the junction held 6 bases outside the gene matches. The CDR3 region is CASRGRGGNQPQHF. The CDR3 DNA is TGTGCCAGCAGGGGCAGGGGGGGAAATCAGCCCCAGCATTTT.

The genes are TRBV5-1 and TRBJ2-1; 16 nucleotides line up with TRBD2. Trimming removed 3 bases from V and 8 bases from J; junction bases left unmatched: 5. The CDR3 covers 16 residues. Germline V lookup: CDR1 SGHRS, CDR2 YFSETQ. The CDR3 reads CASSWGLAGGSHEQFF. CDR3 coding DNA: TGCGCCAGCAGCTGGGGACTAGCGGGAGGGAGCCATGAGCAGTTCTTC.

The sample holds a few counts of this clonotype. The chain links TRBV7-2 to TRBJ2-3; 9 nucleotides match TRBD2. CDR1 is SGHTA and CDR2 is FQGNSA in the germline V gene. Trimming cost V 4 bases and J 0 bases; bases outside gene matches: 5. This CDR3 spans 16 amino acids. The CDR3 is CASSWRGGASTDTQYF. The CDR3 DNA is TGTGCCAGCAGCTGGCGGGGGGGGGCTAGCACAGATACGCAGTATTTT.

V usage is TRBV7-2 and J usage is TRBJ2-1; possible D gene TRBD1, 6 bases. Germline V lookup: CDR1 SGHTA, CDR2 FQGNSA. V gave up 0 bases and J gave up 6 bases, with 18 bases separating them. This CDR3 comprises 17 residues. CDR3 sequence reads: CASSLAGPYRVGNEQFF. CDR3 in DNA: TGTGCCAGCAGCTTAGCCGGGCCTTACAGGGTAGGCAATGAGCAGTTCTTC. The full variable domain, in which reference TRBV7-2 and TRBJ2-1 provide the parts outside the CDR3, is GAGVSQSPSNKVTEKGKDVELRCDPISGHTALYWYRQSLGQGLEFLIYFQGNSAPDKSGLPSDRFSAERTGGSVSTLTIQRTQQEDSAVYLCASSLAGPYRVGNEQFFGPGTRLTVL.

In this sample, this clonotype turned up a few times. This chain links TRBV11-2 with TRBJ2-3, with D possibly TRBD1 on 6 matching bases. The V gene's germline CDR1 is SGHAT and CDR2 FQNNGV. Trimming pared 5 bases from V and 0 bases from J, leaving 21 bases between. The CDR3 extends over 18 amino acids. The CDR3 region has the DNA TGTGCCAGCAGCGCTACAAGTCAGGGGCTCCTTAGCACAGATACGCAGTATTTT. Protein sequence: CASSATSQGLLSTDTQYF.

This rearrangement joins TRBV20-1 to TRBJ2-3, with a weak D call TRBD1 (5 bases). The CDR3 length is 15 residues. The germline V gene has CDR1 DFQATT and CDR2 SNEGSKA (reference sequence). Between the trimmed V and J ends, which lost 0 bases and 3 bases, there was a span of 13 bases. CDR3 sequence reads: CSARDQRGGTDTQYF. Here the CDR3 DNA reads TGCAGTGCTAGAGATCAAAGGGGTGGTACAGATACGCAGTATTTT.

The chain combines TRBV6-8 with TRBJ2-7, with 10 bases aligning to TRBD2. V lost 2 bases and J lost 6; bases outside the gene matches: 10. This CDR3 contains 16 residues. Germline CDR1 MNHGY, CDR2 SAAAGT. The CDR3 region is CASSYDPLAGVSEQYF. CDR3 DNA: TGTGCCAGCAGTTACGATCCCCTAGCGGGGGTCTCCGAGCAGTACTTC.

The chain uses TRBV20-1 and TRBJ2-7; possible D gene TRBD2, 6 bases. Germline CDR1 and CDR2: DFQATT and SNEGSKA (reference sequence). V lost 7 bases, J lost 6 bases, and 19 bases lay in between. This CDR3 is built from 13 residues. The DNA of the CDR3 is TGCAGTGTCCCGGGAGCATCGCTGGGCGAGCAGTACTTC. Translating gives CSVPGASLGEQYF.

This clonotype has just a few counts. This chain uses TRBV28 with TRBJ2-3, with 9 bases matching TRBD2. CDR3 length: 16 amino acids. CDR1 and CDR2 (germline): MDHEN, SYDVKM. Trimming at V came to 2 bases and at J to 6 bases, leaving 9 bases not matched to a gene. This CDR3 reads CASSLDGASGMDTQYF. In DNA, the CDR3 is TGTGCCAGCAGTTTAGACGGGGCTAGCGGGATGGATACGCAGTATTTT.

This clonotype showed up many times. V gene TRBV7-2 combines with J gene TRBJ2-7; TRBD1 or TRBD2 may be the D gene (5 bases each). CDR3 size: 14 residues. Germline V lookup: CDR1 SGHTA, CDR2 FQGNSA. The V gene lost 5 bases and the J gene lost 10 bases, with 21 bases spanning the gap. The CDR3 region is CASSPSGTYSAQYF. Here the CDR3 DNA reads TGTGCCAGCAGCCCTTCCGGGACCTATAGCGCTCAGTACTTC.

The CDR3 DNA is TGCGCCAGCAGCGAGCCTTTGAGCGGGAGGCCGGGAGAGCAGTTCTTC. This codes for CASSEPLSGRPGEQFF. V usage is TRBV4-1 and J usage is TRBJ2-1; 9 nucleotides line up with TRBD2. Trimming removed 5 bases from V and 10 bases from J; junction bases left unmatched: 15. Germline V CDR1 and CDR2: MGHRA, YSYEKL. The CDR3 extends over 16 amino acids.

The chain recombines TRBV28 with TRBJ2-2; perhaps TRBD2 as D (6 bases). The germline gives CDR1 MDHEN, CDR2 SYDVKM. CDR3 length: 17 amino acids. The ends were cut back, 5 bases at V and 0 bases at J, with 16 bases in the middle. CDR3 nucleotide sequence: TGTGCCAGCAGTAACCCCTTCCGGGAGACGAACACCGGGGAGCTGTTTTTT. Translated, it gives CASSNPFRETNTGELFF.

The CDR3 DNA reads TGTGCCAGCAGCTCCCGGCCCGGGAAGGTGGAAAAACTGTTTTTT. Encoded protein: CASSSRPGKVEKLFF. The rearrangement joins TRBV7-8 to TRBJ1-4; D gene unclear. The CDR3 is made up of 15 amino acids. The V end lost 4 bases, the J end lost 8 bases, and 17 bases lay between the germline ends. The germline gives CDR1 SGHVS, CDR2 FQNEAQ.

This clonotype was detected a few times. The chain joins TRBV4-1 to TRBJ2-7; a possible D gene is TRBD2 (6 bases). Between the trimmed V and J ends, which lost 4 bases and 3 bases, there was a span of 13 bases. This CDR3 contains 14 residues. Germline CDR1 reads MGHRA; CDR2 reads YSYEKL. This CDR3 reads CASSRDGRDYEQYF. CDR3 nucleotides: TGCGCCAGCAGCCGTGACGGGAGAGACTACGAGCAGTACTTC.

V and J are TRBV7-9 and TRBJ2-1, with D perhaps being TRBD1 or TRBD2 (5 bases each). The CDR3 has 13 residues. With 5 bases removed from V and 3 bases from J, the gap between germline ends came to 8 bases. Germline CDR1 SEHNR, CDR2 FQNEAQ (reference sequence). The CDR3 reads CASSRDDYNEQFF. The CDR3 region has the DNA TGTGCCAGCAGCCGGGACGACTACAATGAGCAGTTCTTC.

The chain employs TRBV5-5 and TRBJ2-1, with 9 positions matching TRBD2. CDR1 is SGHKS and CDR2 is YYEKEE in the germline V gene (reference sequence). V lost 2 bases and J lost 4; bases outside the gene matches: 4. This CDR3 is 15 amino acids long. The CDR3 DNA sequence: TGTGCCAGCAGCTTCGGGCGGGAGGGGTACAATGAGCAGTTCTTC. Translation: CASSFGREGYNEQFF. The entire variable domain, with the rest obtained from reference TRBV5-5 and TRBJ2-1, is as follows: DAGVTQSPTHLIKTRGQQVTLRCSPISGHKSVSWYQQVLGQGPQFIFQYYEKEERGRGNFPDRFSARQFPNYSSELNVNALLLGDSALYLCASSFGREGYNEQFFGPGTRLTVL.